This T cell receptor (beta chain) was profiled in a study of T-cell reconstitution after alpha-beta-depleted transplantation in children. The germline CDR1 and CDR2 sequences are SGDLS and YYNGEE. This CDR3 is built from 14 residues. Trimming took off 0 bases at V and 8 bases at J, with 9 bases between the two ends. This clonotype was counted only a few times. Unique molecular identifiers were used to barcode this TCRbeta library. TCRdb independently ran MiXCR on the PCR reads; one entry per CDR3 protein. The sample records about 270,000 distinct CDR3 sequences, around 9.6% being singletons. This TCR derives from a human donor who donated a stem cell graft to a child with SCID. The V call is TRBV9, the J call TRBJ1-6; no reliable D call. This specimen was PBMCs from the stem cell graft donor, taken from the stem cell graft. The CDR3 nucleotides are TGTGCCAGCAGCGTAGCCACCGGGTATTCACCCCTCCACTTT. It yields the protein CASSVATGYSPLHF.